A single sample is the source of the 10 T cell receptor beta chains below, sequenced in a study of blood T cell repertoires in COVID-19. Measured with immunoSEQ multiplex PCR; TCRdb has only the in-frame clones, and not every one. The data show roughly 280,000 clones, roughly 84% seen once. Sample: peripheral blood. The receptors were gathered from a man in his fifties or sixties with acute or convalescent COVID-19.

The chain recombines TRBV20-1 with TRBJ2-7, with unresolved D. The germline V gene has CDR1 DFQATT and CDR2 SNEGSKA (reference sequence). V gave up 3 bases and J gave up 3 bases, with 15 bases separating them. CDR3 length equals 14 residues. CDR3 protein: CSASAPEINYEQYF. CDR3 DNA: TGCAGTGCTAGTGCCCCCGAGATAAACTACGAGCAGTACTTC.

The sample holds many counts of this clone. The chain uses TRBV11-1 and TRBJ2-3; 7 bases map to TRBD2. The CDR3 extends over 13 amino acids. V gave up 3 bases and J gave up 4 bases; unmatched junction bases: 1. CDR1 and CDR2 (germline): SGHAT, FQDESV (reference sequence). CDR3 in DNA: TGTGCCAGCAGCTTGCGGGGGTCAGATACGCAGTATTTT. Translating it yields CASSLRGSDTQYF.

The chain links TRBV5-5 to TRBJ2-1; 12 bases map to TRBD2. CDR3 size: 17 residues. Per germline, CDR1 SGHKS and CDR2 YYEKEE (reference sequence). The trim removed 3 bases at V and 8 bases at J, leaving 12 bases unmatched. This CDR3 is CASSSGLAGTNFDEQFF. In nucleotides, the CDR3 is TGTGCCAGCAGCTCTGGACTAGCGGGGACGAATTTTGATGAGCAGTTCTTC.

The V gene is TRBV30, the J gene TRBJ2-3, with a possible D match to TRBD1 (5 bases). Deletions cut 1 base from V and 6 bases from J, with 11 bases between. The germline V gene has CDR1 GTSNPN and CDR2 SVGIG (reference sequence). The CDR3 totals 13 residues. DNA for the CDR3: TGTGCCTGGAGTGGGGCAGGGTCGGATACGCAGTATTTT. Protein: CAWSGAGSDTQYF. Supplemented by reference TRBV30 and TRBJ2-3, the full variable domain reads SQTIHQWPATLVQPVGSPLSLECTVEGTSNPNLYWYRQAAGRGLQLLFYSVGIGQISSEVPQNLSASRPQDRQFILSSKKLLLSDSGFYLCAWSGAGSDTQYFGPGTRLTVL.

V gene TRBV27 combines with J gene TRBJ2-7; D is perhaps TRBD2 (5 bases). CDR3 length: 13 amino acids. With 1 base removed from V and 5 bases from J, the gap between germline ends came to 9 bases. CDR1 is MNHEY, CDR2 SMNVEV, per germline (reference sequence). In DNA, the CDR3 is TGTGCCAGCAGTTTATTAACCGGGAACGAGCAGTACTTC. It specifies CASSLLTGNEQYF.

The chain joins TRBV20-1 to TRBJ1-2; TRBD1 matches at 7 bases. The germline V gene has CDR1 DFQATT and CDR2 SNEGSKA (reference sequence). There are 13 residues in the CDR3. With V trimmed by 3 bases and J by 7 bases, 8 bases remained unmatched. The CDR3 loop reads CSASITQGGGYTF. In DNA, the CDR3 is TGCAGTGCTAGTATTACGCAGGGGGGTGGCTACACCTTC.

This chain links TRBV2 with TRBJ2-1; 9 bases fit TRBD2. After removal of 1 base from V and 6 bases from J, the junction contained 4 bases not matched to a gene. Per germline, CDR1 SNHLY and CDR2 FYNNEI. This CDR3 region has 15 residues. In DNA, the CDR3 is TGTGCCAGCAGTGAAGGTCTTAGCGGGAGCAATGAGCAGTTCTTC. Translating it yields CASSEGLSGSNEQFF.

The chain is built from TRBV10-3 and TRBJ2-3, with TRBD2 matching over 8 bases. Germline lookup yields CDR1 ENHRY and CDR2 SYGVKD. The CDR3 consists of 15 residues. The trim removed 6 bases at V and 0 bases at J, leaving 5 bases unmatched. CDR3 region: CAIRLSGTSTDTQYF. The DNA for the CDR3 is TGTGCCATCAGACTTAGCGGGACTAGCACAGATACGCAGTATTTT.

This CDR3 is CASSQGLAGGQETQYF. CDR3 in DNA: TGTGCCAGCTCACAAGGACTAGCGGGAGGACAAGAGACCCAGTACTTC. The rearrangement joins TRBV18 to TRBJ2-5; 14 bases map to TRBD2. The CDR3 has 16 residues. Germline CDR1 is KGHSH and CDR2 is LQKENI. The V segment lost 4 bases and the J segment 2 bases; nucleotides outside the gene matches: 3.

The J gene is TRBJ1-2, the V gene TRBV19, with D unresolved. Trimming shortened V by 6 bases and J by 3 bases, and 17 bases separated the two germline ends. This CDR3 region has 15 residues. Germline V gene sequence: CDR1 LNHDA, CDR2 SQIVND (reference sequence). CDR3 sequence: CASSIHGSNDYGYTF. The CDR3 DNA reads as TGTGCCAGTAGCATACATGGGAGTAACGACTATGGCTACACCTTC.